The clone carrying this T cell receptor beta chain was seen a few times. What it recognizes is unknown. Study-level findings and limits: Tumor Treg TCRs overlapped most with tumor naive CD4+ cells.

After constant-region reverse-primer amplification, full-length variable regions underwent semi-nested PCR with Nested Universal Primer A. A single record per CDR3 protein comes from TCRdb applying MiXCR to the 5' RACE reads. This sample has about 62,000 distinct CDR3 sequences, with approximately 29% found just once. The CDR3 loop spans 16 amino acids. From germline, CDR1 is MGHRA and CDR2 YSYEKL. The ends were cut back, 0 bases at V and 1 base at J, with 12 bases in the middle. Purified naive CD4+ T cells were depleted of CD25+ Tregs. The TCR comes from a female donor with breast cancer. Sequenced sample: tumor-infiltrating naive CD4+ T cells sorted from the breast tumor. Subset meaning: naive CD4+ T cells, CD4+CD45RA+CD25-. The chain carries TRBV4-1 and TRBJ2-5; possible D gene TRBD1, 6 bases. The CDR3 region is CASSQDSGVGQETQYF. In DNA form, the CDR3 reads TGCGCCAGCAGCCAAGACTCAGGGGTAGGCCAAGAGACCCAGTACTTC.